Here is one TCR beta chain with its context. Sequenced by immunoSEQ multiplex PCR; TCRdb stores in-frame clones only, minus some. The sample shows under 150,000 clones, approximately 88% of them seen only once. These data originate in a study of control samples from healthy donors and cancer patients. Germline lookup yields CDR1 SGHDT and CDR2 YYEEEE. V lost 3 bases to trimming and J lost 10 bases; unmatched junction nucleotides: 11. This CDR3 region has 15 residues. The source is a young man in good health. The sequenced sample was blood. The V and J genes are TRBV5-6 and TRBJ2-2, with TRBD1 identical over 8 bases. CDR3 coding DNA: TGTGCCAGCAGCTCTCCGGGACAGGAGGCTCAGGAGCTGTTTTTT. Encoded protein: CASSSPGQEAQELFF.